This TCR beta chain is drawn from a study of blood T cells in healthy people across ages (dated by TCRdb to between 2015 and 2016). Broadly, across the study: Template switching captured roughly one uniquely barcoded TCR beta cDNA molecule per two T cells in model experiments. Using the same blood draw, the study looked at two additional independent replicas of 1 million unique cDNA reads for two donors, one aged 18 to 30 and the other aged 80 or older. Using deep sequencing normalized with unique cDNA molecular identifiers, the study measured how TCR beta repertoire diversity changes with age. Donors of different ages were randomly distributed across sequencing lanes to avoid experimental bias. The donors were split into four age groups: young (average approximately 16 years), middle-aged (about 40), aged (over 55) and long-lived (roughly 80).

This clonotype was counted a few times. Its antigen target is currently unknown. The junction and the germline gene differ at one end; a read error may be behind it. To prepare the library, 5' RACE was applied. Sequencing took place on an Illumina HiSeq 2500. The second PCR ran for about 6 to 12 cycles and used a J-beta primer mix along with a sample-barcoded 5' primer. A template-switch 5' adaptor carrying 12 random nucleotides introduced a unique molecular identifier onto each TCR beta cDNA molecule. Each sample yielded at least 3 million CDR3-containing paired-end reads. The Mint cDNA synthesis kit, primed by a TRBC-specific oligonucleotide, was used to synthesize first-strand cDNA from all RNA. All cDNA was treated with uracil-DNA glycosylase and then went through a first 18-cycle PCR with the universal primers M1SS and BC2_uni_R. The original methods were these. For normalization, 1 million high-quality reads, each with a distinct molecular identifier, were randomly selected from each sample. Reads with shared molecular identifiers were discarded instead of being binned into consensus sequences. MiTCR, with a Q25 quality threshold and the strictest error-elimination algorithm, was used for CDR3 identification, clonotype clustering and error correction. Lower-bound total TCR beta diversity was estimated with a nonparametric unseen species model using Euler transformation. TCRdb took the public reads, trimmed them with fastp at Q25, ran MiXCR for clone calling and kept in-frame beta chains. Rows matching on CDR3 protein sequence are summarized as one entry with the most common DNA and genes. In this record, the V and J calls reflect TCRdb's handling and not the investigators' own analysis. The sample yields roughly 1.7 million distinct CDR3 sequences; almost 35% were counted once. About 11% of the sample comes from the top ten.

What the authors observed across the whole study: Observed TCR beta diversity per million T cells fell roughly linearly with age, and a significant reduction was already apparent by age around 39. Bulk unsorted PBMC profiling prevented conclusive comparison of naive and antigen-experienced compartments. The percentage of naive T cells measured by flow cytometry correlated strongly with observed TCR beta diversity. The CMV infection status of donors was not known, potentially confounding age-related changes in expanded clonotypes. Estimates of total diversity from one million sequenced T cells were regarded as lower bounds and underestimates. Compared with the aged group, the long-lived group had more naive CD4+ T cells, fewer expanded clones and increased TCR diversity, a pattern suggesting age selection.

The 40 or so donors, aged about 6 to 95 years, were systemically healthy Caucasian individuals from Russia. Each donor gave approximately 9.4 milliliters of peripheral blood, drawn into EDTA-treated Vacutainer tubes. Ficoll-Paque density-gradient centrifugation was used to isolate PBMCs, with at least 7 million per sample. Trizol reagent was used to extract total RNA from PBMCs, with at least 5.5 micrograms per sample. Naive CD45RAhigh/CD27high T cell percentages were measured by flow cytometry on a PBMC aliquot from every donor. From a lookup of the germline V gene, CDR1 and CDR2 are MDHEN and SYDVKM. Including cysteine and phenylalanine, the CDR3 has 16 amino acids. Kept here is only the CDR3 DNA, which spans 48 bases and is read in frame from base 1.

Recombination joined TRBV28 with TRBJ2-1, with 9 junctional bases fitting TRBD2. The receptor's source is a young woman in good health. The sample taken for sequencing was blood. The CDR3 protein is CASRETGTSSYNKQFF. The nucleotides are TGTGCCAGCAGGGAAACAGGGACTAGCTCCTACAATAAGCAGTTCTTC.